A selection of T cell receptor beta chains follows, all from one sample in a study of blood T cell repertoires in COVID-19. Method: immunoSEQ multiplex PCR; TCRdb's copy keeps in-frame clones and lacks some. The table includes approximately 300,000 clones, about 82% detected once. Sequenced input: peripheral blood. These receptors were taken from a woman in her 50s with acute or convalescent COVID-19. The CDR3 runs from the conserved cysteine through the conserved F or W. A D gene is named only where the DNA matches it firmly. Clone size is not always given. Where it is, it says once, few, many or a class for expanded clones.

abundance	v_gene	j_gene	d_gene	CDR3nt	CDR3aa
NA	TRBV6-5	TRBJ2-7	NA	TGTGCCAGCAGTTATAGGGGTGGGGGGTACTACGAGCAGTACTTC	CASSYRGGGYYEQYF
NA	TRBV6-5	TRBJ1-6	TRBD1	TGTGCCAGCAGCTGGACAGGGAATAATTCACCCCTCCACTTT	CASSWTGNNSPLHF
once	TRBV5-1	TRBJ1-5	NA	TGCGCCAGCAGCTTGGCAGGCAATCAGCCCCAGCATTTT	CASSLAGNQPQHF
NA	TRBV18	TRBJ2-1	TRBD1	TGTGCCAGCTCACCGCGGGACAGGGGGCTGTACAATGAGCAGTTCTTC	CASSPRDRGLYNEQFF
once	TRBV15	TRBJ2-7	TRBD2	TGTGCCACCAGCGGGGGACTAGCGAGTCACGAGCAGTACTTC	CATSGGLASHEQYF
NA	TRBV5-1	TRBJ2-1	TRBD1	TGCGCCAGCAGCTTAGGACAGGGGTGGAATGAGCAGTTCTTC	CASSLGQGWNEQFF
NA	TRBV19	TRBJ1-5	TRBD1	TGTGCCAGTAGGCCCGGCGCAGGGGGATATCAGCCCCAGCATTTT	CASRPGAGGYQPQHF
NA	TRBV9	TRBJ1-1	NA	TGTGCCAGCAGCGTAGATCCTCTAAGTGAAGCTTTCTTT	CASSVDPLSEAFF
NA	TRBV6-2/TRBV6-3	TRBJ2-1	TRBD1	TGTGCCAGCAGTTACTCGAGAGGACAGGGGTTACCGAATGAGCAGTTCTTC	CASSYSRGQGLPNEQFF
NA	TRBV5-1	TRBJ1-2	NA	TGCGCCAGCAGCTTGGCAGGCGCTAACTATGGCTACACCTTC	CASSLAGANYGYTF
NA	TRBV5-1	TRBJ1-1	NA	TGCGCCAGCAGCTTGGAGGCCAGCGGGGTGACTGAAGCTTTCTTT	CASSLEASGVTEAFF
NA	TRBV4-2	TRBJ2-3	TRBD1	TGTGCCAGCAGCCCACCGGGACAGTCCACAGATACGCAGTATTTT	CASSPPGQSTDTQYF
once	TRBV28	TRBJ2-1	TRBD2	TGTGCCAGCAGTTTCGGCGGGAGGGCCGACAATGAGCAGTTCTTC	CASSFGGRADNEQFF
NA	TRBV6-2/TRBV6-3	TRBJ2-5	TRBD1	TGTGCCAGCAGTTACGGTTCAGGGGGCGCGAGCCAAGAGACCCAGTACTTC	CASSYGSGGASQETQYF
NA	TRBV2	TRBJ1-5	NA	TGTGCCAGCAGTGGCACCCTTACAGGGTATAGCAATCAGCCCCAGCATTTT	CASSGTLTGYSNQPQHF
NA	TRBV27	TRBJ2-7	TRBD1	TGTGCCAGCAGTTTACAGGGGGTTGGTTACGAGCAGTACTTC	CASSLQGVGYEQYF
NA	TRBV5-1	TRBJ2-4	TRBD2	TGCGCCAGCAGCTTGGGCCCTAGCGGGAGAGGCGGTGACATTCAGTACTTC	CASSLGPSGRGGDIQYF
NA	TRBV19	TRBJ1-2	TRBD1	TGTGCCAGTAGTCCTACAGGGGGCCGATACTATGGCTACACCTTC	CASSPTGGRYYGYTF
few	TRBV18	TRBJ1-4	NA	TGTGCCAGCTCGTACAGGGAAAAACTGTTTTTT	CASSYREKLFF
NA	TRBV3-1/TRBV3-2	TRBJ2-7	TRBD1	TGTGCCAGCAGCCAGGCGGGACAGGGGTTATACGAGCAGTACTTC	CASSQAGQGLYEQYF
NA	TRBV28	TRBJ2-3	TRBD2	TGTGCCAGCAGTTTACCAGCGGGGGGATCCACAGATACGCAGTATTTT	CASSLPAGGSTDTQYF
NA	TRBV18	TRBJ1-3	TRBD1	TGTGCCAGCTCACCACCGGGACAGGTTGGAAACACCATATATTTT	CASSPPGQVGNTIYF
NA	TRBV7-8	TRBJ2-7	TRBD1	TGTGCCAGCAGCTTACCTCTCGGACAGGGCCTCTCCTACGAGCAGTACTTC	CASSLPLGQGLSYEQYF
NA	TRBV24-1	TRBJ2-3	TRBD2	TGTGCCACCAGTGAACCCGGGACTAGCGGCACAGATACGCAGTATTTT	CATSEPGTSGTDTQYF
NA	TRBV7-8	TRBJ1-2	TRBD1	TGTGCCAGCAGCCTTTACCCCCCGACAGGGGACTATGGCTACACCTTC	CASSLYPPTGDYGYTF
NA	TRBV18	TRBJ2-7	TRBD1	TGTGCCAGCTCCGGACAGGGGGCAGAGGAGGAGCAGTACTTC	CASSGQGAEEEQYF